The 20 T cell receptor beta chains reported below all come from one sample, sequenced in a study of blood T cell repertoires in COVID-19. TCRdb's copy holds only in-frame clones and misses some; the assay was immunoSEQ multiplex PCR. The table includes approximately 150,000 clones, approximately 77% detected once. Sequencing was done on a sample of PBMCs or T cells enriched from blood (not recorded which). These receptors came from a man aged 60 to 75 who had recovered from COVID-19.

J is TRBJ2-3 and V is TRBV28; 9 nucleotides line up with TRBD1. V shed 4 bases and J 0 bases; nucleotides not matched to a gene: 8. The germline V gene has CDR1 MDHEN and CDR2 SYDVKM. The CDR3 length is 17 residues. This CDR3 is CASSSQWTGDSTDTQYF. CDR3 DNA: TGTGCCAGCAGTTCCCAATGGACAGGGGACAGCACAGATACGCAGTATTTT.

This rearrangement joins TRBV2 to TRBJ1-1, with a possible D match to TRBD1 (5 bases). Germline V lookup: CDR1 SNHLY, CDR2 FYNNEI. There are 14 residues in the CDR3. With 6 bases removed from V and 0 bases from J, the gap between germline ends came to 11 bases. The CDR3: CASSAGILNTEAFF. CDR3 DNA sequence: TGTGCCAGCAGCGCAGGGATTCTGAACACTGAAGCTTTCTTT.

The chain is built from TRBV19 and TRBJ1-1; D is possibly TRBD1 (6 bases). CDR3 length: 14 amino acids. Trimming left V 3 bases short and J 1 base short, with 9 bases between. Germline CDR1 is LNHDA and CDR2 is SQIVND (reference sequence). The CDR3 sequence is CASSIQGPNTEAFF. The CDR3 nucleotides read TGTGCCAGTAGTATTCAGGGGCCGAACACTGAAGCTTTCTTT.

In this sample, this clone turned up once. The rearrangement uses TRBV10-3 and TRBJ2-2; the D gene is possibly TRBD2 (5 bases). V shed 11 bases and J shed 8 bases, with 15 bases lying between them. Germline V gene sequence: CDR1 ENHRY, CDR2 SYGVKD. The CDR3 is 12 residues long. The CDR3 here is CAARSGFGELFF. Here the CDR3 DNA reads TGTGCCGCTCGGAGCGGTTTTGGGGAGCTGTTTTTT.

In its sample, this clone was seen many times. The chain has TRBV27 and TRBJ2-5; D gene ambiguous. V lost 0 bases, J lost 4 bases, and 6 bases lay in between. This CDR3 contains 13 residues. CDR1 is MNHEY and CDR2 is SMNVEV in the germline V gene (reference sequence). The CDR3 nucleotides read TGTGCCAGCAGTTTATCGCCGGTAGAGACCCAGTACTTC. Encoded protein: CASSLSPVETQYF.

This chain links TRBV9 with TRBJ2-5, with 8 nucleotides matching TRBD2. Germline-derived CDR1 and CDR2 are SGDLS and YYNGEE. The CDR3 is 15 residues long. V lost 0 bases, J lost 5 bases, and 6 bases stayed unmatched. DNA for the CDR3: TGTGCCAGCAGCGTAGATACTAGCGGTGGGGAGACCCAGTACTTC. Protein product: CASSVDTSGGETQYF.

This sequence joins TRBV12-2 and TRBJ1-2; the table's D gene call, TRBD1, was not cross checked with the DNA. TRBV12-2 is deemed a pseudogene. This CDR3 contains 14 residues. CDR3 region: CASRLASSQVGYTF. As DNA, the CDR3 is TGTGCAAGTCGCTTAGCGTCGTCCCAGGTTGGCTACACCTTC.

This clone has just one count. The rearrangement uses TRBV6-5 and TRBJ1-1; possible D gene TRBD1, 6 bases. Trimming took off 7 bases at V and 7 bases at J, with 16 bases between the two ends. Per germline, CDR1 MNHEY and CDR2 SVGAGI. The CDR3 has 13 residues. The CDR3 region is CASTNGGPYEAFF. The CDR3 DNA reads TGTGCCAGCACCAACGGGGGGCCATATGAAGCTTTCTTT.

The rearrangement uses TRBV5-1 and TRBJ1-1, with TRBD1 identical over 10 bases. This CDR3 spans 14 amino acids. Per the germline V gene, CDR1 is SGHRS and CDR2 is YFSETQ. V lost 5 bases, J lost 4 bases, and 5 bases stayed unmatched. This CDR3 is CASRQDRGGTEAFF. The CDR3 DNA sequence: TGCGCCAGCAGACAGGACAGGGGGGGCACTGAAGCTTTCTTT.

The chain links TRBV19 to TRBJ2-3; 7 positions agree with TRBD2. J was trimmed by 8 bases and V by 5 bases; bases with no gene match: 13. Looked up from germline, CDR1 is LNHDA and CDR2 is SQIVND (reference sequence). The CDR3 is 15 residues long. The CDR3 region is CASSASSGSSGTQYF. In nucleotides, the CDR3 is TGTGCCAGTAGTGCGTCTAGCGGTAGTAGCGGTACGCAGTATTTT.

The chain couples TRBV6-6 to TRBJ1-6; a possible D gene is TRBD1 (5 bases). CDR3 length equals 15 residues. In germline, CDR1 is MNHNY, CDR2 SVGAGI (reference sequence). With 2 bases removed from V and 10 bases from J, the gap between germline ends came to 15 bases. CDR3 sequence (DNA): TGTGCCAGCAGTTACGGAGGGGCGGCAGGGTCACCCCTCCACTTT. It encodes CASSYGGAAGSPLHF.

The chain joins TRBV2 to TRBJ2-3; 7 bases map to TRBD1. The germline V gene encodes CDR1 SNHLY and CDR2 FYNNEI. This CDR3 contains 19 residues. V shed 2 bases and J 0 bases; nucleotides not matched to a gene: 14. CDR3 loop: CASSEPGQERLTSTDTQYF. The DNA of the CDR3 is TGTGCCAGCAGTGAACCCGGACAGGAACGGCTCACTAGCACAGATACGCAGTATTTT. The whole variable domain, filled in from reference TRBV2 and TRBJ2-3, reads EPEVTQTPSHQVTQMGQEVILRCVPISNHLYFYWYRQILGQKVEFLVSFYNNEISEKSEIFDDQFSVERPDGSNFTLKIRSTKLEDSAMYFCASSEPGQERLTSTDTQYFGPGTRLTVL.

This chain joins TRBV10-3 and TRBJ2-5, with 7 bases identical to TRBD1. Germline loops: CDR1 ENHRY, CDR2 SYGVKD. The CDR3 extends over 14 amino acids. The junction had 5 bases not matched to a gene; V was cut back by 6 bases and J by 1 base. The DNA for the CDR3 is TGTGCCATCAGGCCGGGACAGCCCCAAGAGACCCAGTACTTC. Translating it yields CAIRPGQPQETQYF.

This chain connects TRBV10-3 to TRBJ2-7; 10 nucleotides align to TRBD1. Looked up from germline, CDR1 is ENHRY and CDR2 is SYGVKD. The trim removed 5 bases at V and 6 bases at J, leaving 10 bases unmatched. The length of the CDR3 is 15 residues. The CDR3 DNA follows: TGTGCCATCAGTCACGTCATTAGGGACAGGGGCGAGCAGTACTTC. Translation gives CAISHVIRDRGEQYF.

This chain connects TRBV21-1 to TRBJ2-2; the table calls TRBD2, which could not be checked here. TRBV21-1 is designated a pseudogene. The CDR3 is made up of 16 amino acids. The CDR3 protein is CASSSREGQNTGELFF. The DNA for the CDR3 is TGTGCCAGCAGCTCGCGGGAGGGCCAGAACACCGGGGAGCTGTTTTTT.

This clone showed up just a few times. Other DNA sequences from this sample encode an identical CDR3 as well. CDR3 in DNA: TGTGCCAGCAGTTTACCGGGGAATAGCAATCAGCCCCAGCATTTT. Encoded protein: CASSLPGNSNQPQHF. The chain is built from TRBV28 and TRBJ1-5; D not certain. The CDR3 length is 15 residues. Germline loops: CDR1 MDHEN, CDR2 SYDVKM. Trimming removed 2 bases at V and 0 bases at J, with 8 bases between.

The chain joins TRBV7-2 to TRBJ2-3, with a tentative D call TRBD2 (5 bases). The CDR3 contains 16 residues. The germline V gene has CDR1 SGHTA and CDR2 FQGNSA. Trimming took off 7 bases at V and 1 base at J, with 18 bases between the two ends. The CDR3 coding sequence is TGTGCCAGCAACAATAGAGGGCTAACCGGCACAGATACGCAGTATTTT. Amino acid sequence: CASNNRGLTGTDTQYF.

The rearrangement links TRBV7-8 to TRBJ2-7; 7 positions match TRBD2. This CDR3 has 14 amino acids. The germline gives CDR1 SGHVS, CDR2 FQNEAQ. V lost 3 bases and J lost 2; bases outside the gene matches: 4. The CDR3: CASSFSAGAYEQYF. DNA of the CDR3: TGTGCCAGCAGCTTTTCTGCGGGAGCCTACGAGCAGTACTTC. The full variable domain, in which reference TRBV7-8 and TRBJ2-7 provide the parts outside the CDR3, is GAGVSQSPRYKVAKRGQDVALRCDPISGHVSLFWYQQALGQGPEFLTYFQNEAQLDKSGLPSDRFFAERPEGSVSTLKIQRTQQEDSAVYLCASSFSAGAYEQYFGPGTRLTVT.

The rearrangement joins TRBV18 to TRBJ1-4; 9 nucleotides agree with TRBD1. This CDR3 has 16 residues. Germline V gene sequence: CDR1 KGHSH, CDR2 LQKENI. After removal of 3 bases from V and 7 bases from J, the junction contained 9 bases not matched to a gene. CDR3: CASSPLTGGPREKLFF. Here the CDR3 DNA reads TGTGCCAGCTCACCGCTTACAGGGGGCCCTCGTGAAAAACTGTTTTTT.

The rearrangement links TRBV7-2 to TRBJ2-7; TRBD2 agrees at 8 bases. The germline CDR1 and CDR2 sequences are SGHTA and FQGNSA. The CDR3 totals 16 residues. V lost 0 bases, J lost 3 bases, and 7 bases stayed unmatched. Here the CDR3 DNA reads TGTGCCAGCAGCTTAGCGGATACTAGCGGCCTCTACGAGCAGTACTTC. Its translation: CASSLADTSGLYEQYF.